These 2 T cell receptor beta chains were sequenced from one sample in a study of Ad26.COV2.S vaccination and SARS-CoV-2 variants. Treatment defined: about 20 received Ad26.COV2.S at low or high dose, single or two shots; 5 received placebo; per-sample allocation not given. The study sampled participants on day 63 after the first vaccine or placebo injection. The table came from immunoSEQ multiplex PCR; TCRdb's copy has only in-frame clones and leaves some out. Of about 350,000 clones in the sample, about 88% are singletons; the top ten hold 3% to 4%. The sample here was peripheral blood, taken in a trial of Ad26.COV2.S vaccine versus placebo. The receptors derive from a person between 18 and 60 years old who received the Ad26.COV2.S COVID-19 vaccine or a placebo.

This chain's CDR3 is CASSLRPGLGEQYF. CDR3 in DNA: TGCGCCAGCAGCCTCCGGCCAGGGTTGGGCGAGCAGTACTTC. The chain joins TRBV5-1 to TRBJ2-7, with TRBD1 as a possible D gene (5 bases). The germline CDR1 and CDR2 sequences are SGHRS and YFSETQ. The CDR3 totals 14 residues. V lost 4 bases and J 6 bases, leaving 17 bases between the germline ends.

The CDR3 loop is CAIGGGSYNEQFF. Here the CDR3 DNA reads TGTGCCATCGGGGGGGGGAGCTACAATGAGCAGTTCTTC. The chain carries TRBV10-3 and TRBJ2-1; 7 bases match TRBD2. CDR1 and CDR2 from the germline V gene are ENHRY and SYGVKD. This CDR3 spans 13 amino acids. The J segment lost 3 bases and the V segment lost 8 bases, leaving 4 bases of the junction unmatched.